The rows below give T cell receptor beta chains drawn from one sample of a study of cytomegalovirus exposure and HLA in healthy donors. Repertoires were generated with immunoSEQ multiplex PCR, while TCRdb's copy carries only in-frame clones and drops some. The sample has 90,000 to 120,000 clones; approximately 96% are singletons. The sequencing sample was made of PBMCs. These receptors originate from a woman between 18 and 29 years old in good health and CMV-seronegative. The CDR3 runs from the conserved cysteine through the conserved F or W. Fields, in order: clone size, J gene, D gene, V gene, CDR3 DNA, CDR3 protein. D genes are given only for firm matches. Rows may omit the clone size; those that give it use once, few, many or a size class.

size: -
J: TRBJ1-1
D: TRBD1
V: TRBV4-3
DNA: TGCGCCAGCAGCCTAGGACAGGTCGGCACTGAAGCTTTCTTT
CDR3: CASSLGQVGTEAFF

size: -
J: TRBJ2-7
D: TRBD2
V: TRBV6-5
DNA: TGTGCCAGCAGTACGGGGGGACTCGGCCGGGGCGAGCAGTACTTC
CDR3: CASSTGGLGRGEQYF

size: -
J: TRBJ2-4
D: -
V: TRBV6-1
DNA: TGTGCCAGCAGTGAACGGGTGGGAGACCCCAAAAACATTCAGTACTTC
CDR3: CASSERVGDPKNIQYF

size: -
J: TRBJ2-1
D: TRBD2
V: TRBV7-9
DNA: TGTGCCAGCAGCTCCCACAAGCGGGGGGGACTGTTGCTGTACAATGAGCAGTTCTTC
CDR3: CASSSHKRGGLLLYNEQFF

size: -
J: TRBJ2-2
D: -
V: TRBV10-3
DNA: TGTGCCATCAGTGAGAATAGTAATTTGAACACCGGGGAGCTGTTTTTT
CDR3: CAISENSNLNTGELFF

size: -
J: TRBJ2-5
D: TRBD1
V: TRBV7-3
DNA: TGTGCCAGCAGCTATCACGCAGGGGGATATGAGACCCAGTACTTC
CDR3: CASSYHAGGYETQYF

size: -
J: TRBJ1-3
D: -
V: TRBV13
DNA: TGTGCCAGCAGCCCACAGGGCAACTCTGGAAACACCATATATTTT
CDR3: CASSPQGNSGNTIYF

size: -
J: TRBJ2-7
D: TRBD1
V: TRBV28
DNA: TGTGCCAGCAGTTCCCGGACAGGGGGCTACGAGCAGTACTTC
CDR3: CASSSRTGGYEQYF

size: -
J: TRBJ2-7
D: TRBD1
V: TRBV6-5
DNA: TGTGCCAGCAGCCGCCGGACAGGGCGGAACGAGCAGTACTTC
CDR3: CASSRRTGRNEQYF

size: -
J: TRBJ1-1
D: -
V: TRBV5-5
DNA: TGTGCCAGCAGCTTTCCGAGGTACACTGAAGCTTTCTTT
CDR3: CASSFPRYTEAFF

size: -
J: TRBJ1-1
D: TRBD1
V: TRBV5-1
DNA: TGCGCCAGCGGATCCGGGACAGGGGTTACTGAAGCTTTCTTT
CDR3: CASGSGTGVTEAFF

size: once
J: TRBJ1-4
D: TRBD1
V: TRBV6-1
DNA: TGTGCCAGCAGGCAAGACAGGGGCGCTGAAAAACTGTTTTTT
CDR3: CASRQDRGAEKLFF

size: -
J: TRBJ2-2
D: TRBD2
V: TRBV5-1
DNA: TGCGCCAGCAGCTTGGTGACTAGCGGGGGGGCCGGGGAGCTGTTTTTT
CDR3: CASSLVTSGGAGELFF

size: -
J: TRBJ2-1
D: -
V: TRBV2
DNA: TGTGCCAGCGCGTCTCCTGAAAAGCAGTTCTTC
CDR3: CASASPEKQFF

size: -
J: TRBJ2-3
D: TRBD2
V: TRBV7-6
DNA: TGTGCCAGCAGCCCAGAGGCTAGCGGGACTAGCACAGATACGCAGTATTTT
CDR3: CASSPEASGTSTDTQYF

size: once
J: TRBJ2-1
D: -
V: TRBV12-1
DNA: TGTGCCAGCAGCTTTCGGAGTGAGCAGTTCTTC
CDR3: CASSFRSEQFF

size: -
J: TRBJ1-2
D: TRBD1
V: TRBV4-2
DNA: TGTGCCAGCAGCCACGGACAGGGGGCGCGGTATGGCTACACCTTC
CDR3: CASSHGQGARYGYTF

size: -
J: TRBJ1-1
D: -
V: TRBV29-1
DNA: TGCAGCGTTGACCGGGTTACTGAAGCTTTCTTT
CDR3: CSVDRVTEAFF

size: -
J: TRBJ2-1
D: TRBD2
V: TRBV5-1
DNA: TGCGCCAGCAGCTTGGAGCGGGGGGCTTCCTACAATGAGCAGTTCTTC
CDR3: CASSLERGASYNEQFF

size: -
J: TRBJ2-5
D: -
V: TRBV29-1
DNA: TGCAGCGTTGAGGCAGACAAAGAGACCCAGTACTTC
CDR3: CSVEADKETQYF

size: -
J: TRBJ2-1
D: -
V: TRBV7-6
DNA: TGTGCCAGCAGCTTAGGAGGGGGGGCTTTAAATGAGCAGTTCTTC
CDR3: CASSLGGGALNEQFF

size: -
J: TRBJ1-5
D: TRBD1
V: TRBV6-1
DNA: TGTGCCAGCAGTGAAATGGGACAGGGGGTAGAGACCCAGCATTTT
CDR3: CASSEMGQGVETQHF

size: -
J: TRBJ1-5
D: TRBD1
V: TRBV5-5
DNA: TGTGCCAGCAGCTGGGGGCAGGGGGCCGGCAATCAGCCCCAGCATTTT
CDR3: CASSWGQGAGNQPQHF

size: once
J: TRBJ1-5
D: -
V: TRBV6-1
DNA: TGTGCCAGCAGGCCGGGGAAAGGTCTTGATCAGCCCCAGCATTTT
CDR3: CASRPGKGLDQPQHF

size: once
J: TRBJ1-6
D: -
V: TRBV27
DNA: TGTGCCAGCAGTTGGAGGGCTGAATCACCCCTCCACTTT
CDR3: CASSWRAESPLHF

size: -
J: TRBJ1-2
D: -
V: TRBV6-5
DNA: TGTGCCAGCAGCCATGACAGGACCTATGGCTACACCTTC
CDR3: CASSHDRTYGYTF

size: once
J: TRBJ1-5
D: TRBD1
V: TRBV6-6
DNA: TGTGCCAGCAGGAGCCGGACAGGGAGCAATCAGCCCCAGCATTTT
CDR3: CASRSRTGSNQPQHF

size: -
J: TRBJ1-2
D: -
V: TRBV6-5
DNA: TGTGCCAGCAACGTCAGGGCACAGGGTCATGGCTACACCTTC
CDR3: CASNVRAQGHGYTF